This T cell receptor beta chain was observed in a study of cytomegalovirus exposure and HLA in healthy donors. The germline V gene has CDR1 SEHNR and CDR2 FQNEAQ (reference sequence). Trimming took 2 bases from V and 5 from J, leaving 6 bases between them. The length of the CDR3 is 13 residues. Use of 60 Vbeta and 13 Jbeta primers characterized the PCR. Profiling relied on immunoSEQ multiplex PCR, and the TCRdb table lists in-frame clones only, not all of them. This sample has approximately 190,000 clones, with about four fifths found just once. The sequence was obtained from a woman aged 30 to 39 in good health and CMV-seropositive. The rearrangement uses TRBV7-9 and TRBJ1-4; D remains unclear. Material: PBMCs. CDR3 region: CASSLTENEKLFF. DNA of the CDR3: TGTGCCAGCAGCTTAACGGAGAATGAAAAACTGTTTTTT.